The T cell receptor (beta chain) under discussion was sequenced for a study of identical twins. This clonotype was observed a handful of times. With 5 bases clipped from V and 4 bases from J, the junction kept 8 bases outside the gene matches. This CDR3 is 17 amino acids long. Germline CDR1 is SGHTA and CDR2 is FQGNSA. MiXCR was run by TCRdb on the 5' RACE reads, yielding one entry per CDR3 protein. The table records 550,000 to 700,000 distinct CDR3 sequences, approximately 22% of them present only once. These data also formed part of another study, on T cells expressing NK-cell markers.

This sequence was found in a young woman in good health. What was sequenced was PBMCs. The chain combines TRBV7-2 with TRBJ2-7; TRBD2 agrees at 16 bases. CDR3 in amino acids: CASSPWGLAGGGYEQYF. The CDR3 DNA sequence: TGTGCCAGCAGCCCTTGGGGACTAGCGGGAGGGGGATACGAGCAGTACTTC. Supplemented by reference TRBV7-2 and TRBJ2-7, the full variable domain reads GAGVSQSPSNKVTEKGKDVELRCDPISGHTALYWYRQSLGQGLEFLIYFQGNSAPDKSGLPSDRFSAERTGGSVSTLTIQRTQQEDSAVYLCASSPWGLAGGGYEQYFGPGTRLTVT.